The rows below give T cell receptor beta chains drawn from one sample of a study of blood T cells in healthy people across ages. TCRdb itself ran the 5' RACE reads through MiXCR, one entry per CDR3 protein. The sample yields hundreds of thousands of distinct CDR3 sequences, roughly three fifths seen once. Sequencing was performed on blood. Receptors originate from a man aged 40-55 years in good health. CDR3s include the opening cysteine and the closing phenylalanine or tryptophan. D genes are given only for firm matches. The size entry is marked missing in some rows and otherwise reads once, few, many or a size class.

J	V	D	size	DNA	CDR3
TRBJ2-5	TRBV6-2/TRBV6-3	-	-	TGTGCCAGCAGTTACAACGGGGGCAGGGATGAGCAGTACTTC	CASSYNGGRDEQYF
TRBJ2-7	TRBV12-3/TRBV12-4	-	-	TGTGCCAGCAGTTCAAACAGGGTTGCCGAGCAGTACTTC	CASSSNRVAEQYF
TRBJ1-2	TRBV18	TRBD1	many	TGTGCCAGCTCACCAAACGAGCAGGGACAGGGTTTTGGCTACACCTTC	CASSPNEQGQGFGYTF
TRBJ1-5	TRBV20-1	-	-	TGCAGTGCCCCGGGCCAAGTAATCAATCAGCCCCAGCATTTT	CSAPGQVINQPQHF
TRBJ2-5	TRBV20-1	TRBD1	-	TGCAGTGCGAGGGATGCTAGGAGGACAGGGGAAGAGACCCAGTACTTC	CSARDARRTGEETQYF
TRBJ1-2	TRBV20-1	TRBD1	few	TGCAGTCTCGCAAAGGCCGGGACAGGGCTCTATGGCTACACCTTC	CSLAKAGTGLYGYTF
TRBJ2-5	TRBV7-2	-	many	TGTGCCAGCAGCTTGGGGGGGCGTCAAGAGACCCAGTACTTC	CASSLGGRQETQYF
TRBJ2-3	TRBV12-3/TRBV12-4	TRBD1	once	TGTGCCAGCAGTCCGGGACAGGGGATTACGCAGTATTTT	CASSPGQGITQYF
TRBJ1-2	TRBV28	-	-	TGTGCCAGCAGTCAGCAAAGATCTGACTACACCTTC	CASSQQRSDYTF
TRBJ1-2	TRBV28	-	-	TGTGCCAGCAGTCAAGACAGGCCCGCTAACTATGGCTACACCTTC	CASSQDRPANYGYTF
TRBJ1-2	TRBV4-2	TRBD1	few	TGTGCCAGCAGCTCCTCGGGACAGACTATTAACTATGGCTACACCTTC	CASSSSGQTINYGYTF
TRBJ2-3	TRBV5-6	TRBD2	-	TGTGCCAGCAGCTTGGATGTGGGACTAGCGGCAGATACGCAGTATTTT	CASSLDVGLAADTQYF
TRBJ2-7	TRBV25-1	-	few	TGTGCCAGCAGTGACCGGGGGAGCAACTACGAGCAGTACTTC	CASSDRGSNYEQYF
TRBJ2-5	TRBV11-2	TRBD2	few	TGTGCCAGCAGCCCCGGGACTAGGAAACAAGAGACCCAGTACTTC	CASSPGTRKQETQYF
TRBJ1-2	TRBV29-1	TRBD1	-	TGCAGCGTCTTGGGGACAGGGCCCTATGGCTACACCTTC	CSVLGTGPYGYTF
TRBJ2-1	TRBV9	TRBD2	-	TGTGCCAGCAGCCGATTTTTCAGCGGGAGCAGGGATATCGGAGATGAGCAGTTCTTC	CASSRFFSGSRDIGDEQFF
TRBJ1-6	TRBV7-2	-	-	TGTGCCAGCAGCGACGGGACACCAAATAATTCACCCCTCCACTTT	CASSDGTPNNSPLHF
TRBJ2-7	TRBV20-1	-	-	TGCAGTGCCCTTTCTCCGGGAGTTGACGAGCAGTACTTC	CSALSPGVDEQYF
TRBJ2-5	TRBV20-1	-	few	TGCAGTGTAGTCGTCCGCGAGACCCAGTACTTC	CSVVVRETQYF
TRBJ2-7	TRBV12-3/TRBV12-4	-	-	TGTGCCAGCAGTAATAGTTATCAAGAGACGGCCCAGTACTTC	CASSNSYQETAQYF
TRBJ2-5	TRBV5-1	-	many	TGCGCCAGCAGCTTGTATCTGGGGGAAGCCTTCCAAGAGACCCAGTACTTC	CASSLYLGEAFQETQYF
TRBJ2-3	TRBV12-3/TRBV12-4	TRBD1	-	TGTGCCAGCAGTCTGGGACAGGAATACACAGATACGCAGTATTTT	CASSLGQEYTDTQYF
TRBJ2-1	TRBV7-9	TRBD1	-	TGTGCCAGCTCCCTTCAGGGGGCAGGTGGAGAGCAGTTCTTC	CASSLQGAGGEQFF
TRBJ2-7	TRBV6-2/TRBV6-3	-	-	TGTGCCACCACTAGGGGCTCCTGGAGCTCCTACGAGCAGTACTTC	CATTRGSWSSYEQYF
TRBJ2-1	TRBV7-9	-	once	TGTGCCAGCAGCTTGGGCGACGTGGGCTACAATGAGCAGTTCTTC	CASSLGDVGYNEQFF
TRBJ1-2	TRBV3-1	-	-	TGTGCCAGCAGAACAGGGACCGCTGGCTACACCTTC	CASRTGTAGYTF
TRBJ2-3	TRBV7-2	TRBD2	-	TGTGCCAGCAGCCCGACTAGCGCAGATACGCAGTATTTT	CASSPTSADTQYF
TRBJ2-7	TRBV3-1	-	-	TGTGCCAGCAGCCAAGGGAGCCGCTACGAGCAGTACTTC	CASSQGSRYEQYF
TRBJ2-7	TRBV7-9	-	-	TGTGCCAGCAGCTGGACCGGGGCAGACGACGAGCAGTACTTC	CASSWTGADDEQYF
TRBJ1-6	TRBV9	TRBD1	many	TGTGCCAGCAGCGCCAACCCGACAGGGGGCAATTCACCCCTCCACTTT	CASSANPTGGNSPLHF
TRBJ2-1	TRBV10-3	TRBD2	-	TGTGCCATCGACAGCGGGAACTACAATGAGCAGTTCTTC	CAIDSGNYNEQFF
TRBJ2-7	TRBV12-3/TRBV12-4	-	-	TGTGCCAGCAGCCGGAGAGGAGCCTACGAGCAGTACTTC	CASSRRGAYEQYF
TRBJ2-3	TRBV6-5	-	few	TGTGCCAGCAGACAAGCACACTCAGGCACAGATACGCAGTATTTT	CASRQAHSGTDTQYF
TRBJ2-6	TRBV28	TRBD1	once	TGTGCCAGCAGCCCAACCGACAGGGCTGGGGCCAACGTCCTGACTTTC	CASSPTDRAGANVLTF
TRBJ2-3	TRBV5-1	-	few	TGCGCCAGCAGCTTGGCCGTGGATTACACAGATACGCAGTATTTT	CASSLAVDYTDTQYF
TRBJ1-1	TRBV30	-	-	TGTGCCTGGAGTGCCGGGCAGAACACTGAAGCTTTCTTT	CAWSAGQNTEAFF
TRBJ2-7	TRBV6-5	TRBD2	-	TGTGCCAGCAGTCAAGGGACTAGCGGGTGGTACGAGCAGTACTTC	CASSQGTSGWYEQYF
TRBJ1-2	TRBV7-3	-	-	TGTGCCAGCAGCTTAGGGAATCGGGGTGGTGGCTACACCTTC	CASSLGNRGGGYTF
TRBJ1-1	TRBV13	-	-	TGTGCCAGCAGCATAACAGGCGTGAACACTGAAGCTTTCTTT	CASSITGVNTEAFF
TRBJ2-1	TRBV6-2/TRBV6-3	-	-	TGTGCCAGCGGAGCTCTTGGGCCCTCCTACAATGAGCAGTTCTTC	CASGALGPSYNEQFF
TRBJ2-3	TRBV15	-	once	TGTGCCACCAGCAGAGCTGACGTAATTCCTAGCACAGATACGCAGTATTTT	CATSRADVIPSTDTQYF
TRBJ2-7	TRBV12-3/TRBV12-4	TRBD1	-	TGTGCCAGCAGTTTAGGCGGGACAGGGAACTACGAGCAGTACTTC	CASSLGGTGNYEQYF
TRBJ2-1	TRBV6-2/TRBV6-3	TRBD2	-	TGTGCCAGCAATCTAGCGGGGGGGAATGAGCAGTTCTTC	CASNLAGGNEQFF
TRBJ2-7	TRBV6-5	TRBD2	-	TGTGCCAGCAGCCGCTGGGCGGGAGGGCCATACGAGCAGTACTTC	CASSRWAGGPYEQYF
TRBJ2-5	TRBV11-1	-	-	TGTGCCAGCAGCCATAGGCCCGGAGGGCCCGAGACCCAGTACTTC	CASSHRPGGPETQYF
TRBJ2-3	TRBV9	-	-	TGTGCCAGCAGCGTAGCAAAGGGCACAGATACGCAGTATTTT	CASSVAKGTDTQYF
TRBJ2-3	TRBV7-9	TRBD1	once	TGTGCCAGCAGCTTAGTCCCGACAGGGGAACTTGATACGCAGTATTTT	CASSLVPTGELDTQYF
TRBJ2-5	TRBV5-5	-	few	TGTGCCAGCAGCCTTAGGATCGAGTACCAAGAGACCCAGTACTTC	CASSLRIEYQETQYF
TRBJ2-5	TRBV20-1	-	-	TGCAGTGCTGCCTTCCGGGCTTCAGGGGAGACCCAGTACTTC	CSAAFRASGETQYF
TRBJ1-2	TRBV7-9	-	-	TGTGCCAGCAGCCTCCCTGACTCCACTCGCCGAGCTAACCATGGCTACACCTTC	CASSLPDSTRRANHGYTF
TRBJ1-5	TRBV12-3/TRBV12-4	TRBD1	-	TGTGCCAGCAGCCTTGGACAGGGGGTTTACAATCAGCCCCAGCATTTT	CASSLGQGVYNQPQHF
TRBJ2-3	TRBV28	TRBD2	-	TGTGCCAGCAGCTACGGGGGGGCTAACGCAGATACGCAGTATTTT	CASSYGGANADTQYF
TRBJ1-1	TRBV7-2	-	-	TGTGCCAGCAGCCCTAATGGCCAGGGTAGTGCTGAAGCTTTCTTT	CASSPNGQGSAEAFF
TRBJ1-2	TRBV9	-	once	TGTGCCAGCAGCCCCCAAGCCGAGGGAGCCTTCTATGGCTACACCTTC	CASSPQAEGAFYGYTF
TRBJ2-1	TRBV5-1	TRBD2	few	TGCGCCAGCAGCTTGGGGCTAGCGGGCGTGTACAATGAGCAGTTCTTC	CASSLGLAGVYNEQFF
TRBJ2-5	TRBV7-9	TRBD2	-	TGTGCCAGCAGCGGGGGACTAGTAAGCTCCTACAATGAGCAGTACTTC	CASSGGLVSSYNEQYF
TRBJ1-1	TRBV30	-	-	TGTGCCTGGAATCCGGGCTCCACTGAAGCTTTCTTT	CAWNPGSTEAFF